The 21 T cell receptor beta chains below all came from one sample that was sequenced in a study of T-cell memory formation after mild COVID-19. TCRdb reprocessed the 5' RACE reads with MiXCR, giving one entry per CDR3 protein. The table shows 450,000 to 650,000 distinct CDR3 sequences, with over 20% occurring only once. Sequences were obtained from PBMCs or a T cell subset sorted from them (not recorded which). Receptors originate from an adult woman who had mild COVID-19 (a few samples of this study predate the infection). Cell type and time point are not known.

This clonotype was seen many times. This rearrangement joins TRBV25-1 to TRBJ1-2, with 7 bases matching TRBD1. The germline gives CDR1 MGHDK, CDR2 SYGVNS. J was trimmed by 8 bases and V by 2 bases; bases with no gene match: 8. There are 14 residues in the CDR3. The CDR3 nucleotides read TGTGCCAGCAGTGAAATCGACAGGGCGGACGGCTACACCTTC. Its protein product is CASSEIDRADGYTF.

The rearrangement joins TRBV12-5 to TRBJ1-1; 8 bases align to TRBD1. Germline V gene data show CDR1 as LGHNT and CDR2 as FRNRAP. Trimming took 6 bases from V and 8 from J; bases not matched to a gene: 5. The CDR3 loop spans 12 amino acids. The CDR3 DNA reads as TGTGCTAGTGGCCCAGGGGGCCCCGAAGCTTTCTTT. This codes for CASGPGGPEAFF.

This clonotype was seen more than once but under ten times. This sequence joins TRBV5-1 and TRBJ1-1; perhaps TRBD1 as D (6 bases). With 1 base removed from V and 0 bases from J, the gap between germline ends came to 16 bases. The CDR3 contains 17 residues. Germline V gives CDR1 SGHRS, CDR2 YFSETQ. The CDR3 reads CASSLLSLDSLNTEAFF. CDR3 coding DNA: TGCGCCAGCAGCTTGCTTTCCCTGGACAGCCTGAACACTGAAGCTTTCTTT.

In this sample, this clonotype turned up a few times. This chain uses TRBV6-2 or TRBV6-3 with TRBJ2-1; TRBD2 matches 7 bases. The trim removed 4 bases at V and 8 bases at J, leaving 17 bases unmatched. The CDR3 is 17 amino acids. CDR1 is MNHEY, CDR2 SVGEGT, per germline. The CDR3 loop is CASSFLTSDPTFDEQFF. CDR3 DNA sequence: TGTGCCAGCAGTTTCCTCACTAGCGACCCTACCTTCGATGAGCAGTTCTTC.

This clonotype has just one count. The CDR3 protein is CASSHQGTGGFGYTF. CDR3 coding DNA: TGTGCCAGCAGTCACCAGGGGACAGGGGGATTTGGCTACACCTTC. The V gene is TRBV6-5, the J gene TRBJ1-2; 11 nucleotides align to TRBD1. The CDR3 extends over 15 amino acids. The ends lost 5 bases at V and 7 bases at J; junction bases unmatched: 9. CDR1 is MNHEY, CDR2 SVGAGI, per germline.

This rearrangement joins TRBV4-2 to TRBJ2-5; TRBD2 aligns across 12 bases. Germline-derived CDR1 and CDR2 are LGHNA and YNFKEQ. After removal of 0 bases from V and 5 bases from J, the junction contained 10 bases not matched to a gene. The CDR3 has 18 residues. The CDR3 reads CASSQDLSATSGRETQYF. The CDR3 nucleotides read TGTGCCAGCAGCCAAGATCTTTCCGCAACTAGCGGGAGGGAGACCCAGTACTTC.

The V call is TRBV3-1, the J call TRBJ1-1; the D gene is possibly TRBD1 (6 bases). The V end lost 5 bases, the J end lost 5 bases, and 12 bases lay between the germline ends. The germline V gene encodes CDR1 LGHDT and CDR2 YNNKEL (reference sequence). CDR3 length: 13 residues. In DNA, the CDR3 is TGTGCCAGCAGCTTACCCGGGACAACTGAAGCTTTCTTT. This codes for CASSLPGTTEAFF.

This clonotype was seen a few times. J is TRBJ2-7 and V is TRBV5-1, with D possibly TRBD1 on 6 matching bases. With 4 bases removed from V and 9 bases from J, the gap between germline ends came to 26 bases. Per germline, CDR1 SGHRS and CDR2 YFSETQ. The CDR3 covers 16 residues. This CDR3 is CASSLIPGQVASGQYF. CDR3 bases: TGCGCCAGCAGCCTCATACCGGGACAAGTGGCAAGTGGGCAGTACTTC.

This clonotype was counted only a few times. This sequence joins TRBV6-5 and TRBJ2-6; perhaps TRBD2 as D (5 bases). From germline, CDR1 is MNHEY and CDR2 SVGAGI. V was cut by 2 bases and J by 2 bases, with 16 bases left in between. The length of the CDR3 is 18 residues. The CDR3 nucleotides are TGTGCCAGCAGTTACGGGAGCAGCCCCAGCCCTGGGGCCAACGTCCTGACTTTC. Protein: CASSYGSSPSPGANVLTF.

This CDR3 reads CASSMTGTELEAFF. The CDR3 nucleotides are TGCGCCAGCAGCATGACAGGGACTGAACTTGAAGCTTTCTTT. The V and J genes are TRBV5-1 and TRBJ1-1, with 7 bases that match TRBD1. This CDR3 region has 14 residues. Germline V gene lookup returns CDR1 SGHRS and CDR2 YFSETQ. The trim removed 4 bases at V and 7 bases at J, leaving 10 bases unmatched.

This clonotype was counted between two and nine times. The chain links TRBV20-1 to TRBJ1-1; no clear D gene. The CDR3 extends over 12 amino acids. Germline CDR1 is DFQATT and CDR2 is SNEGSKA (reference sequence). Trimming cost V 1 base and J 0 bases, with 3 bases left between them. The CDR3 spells CSARGLNTEAFF. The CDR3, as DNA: TGCAGTGCTAGAGGCCTGAACACTGAAGCTTTCTTT.

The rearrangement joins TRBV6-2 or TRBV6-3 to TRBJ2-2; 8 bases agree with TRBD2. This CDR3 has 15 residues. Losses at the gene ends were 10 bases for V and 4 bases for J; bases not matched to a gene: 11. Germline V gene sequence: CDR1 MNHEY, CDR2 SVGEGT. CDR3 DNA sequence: TGTGCCACTCAACCCCCCCTAGCGGGCACCGGGGAGCTGTTTTTT. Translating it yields CATQPPLAGTGELFF.

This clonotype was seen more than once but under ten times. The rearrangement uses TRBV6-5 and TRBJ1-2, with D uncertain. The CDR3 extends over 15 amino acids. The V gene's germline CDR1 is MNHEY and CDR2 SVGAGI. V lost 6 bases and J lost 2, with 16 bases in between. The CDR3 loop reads CASRRHFSENYGYTF. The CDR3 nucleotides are TGTGCCAGCAGACGCCATTTTTCAGAGAACTATGGCTACACCTTC.

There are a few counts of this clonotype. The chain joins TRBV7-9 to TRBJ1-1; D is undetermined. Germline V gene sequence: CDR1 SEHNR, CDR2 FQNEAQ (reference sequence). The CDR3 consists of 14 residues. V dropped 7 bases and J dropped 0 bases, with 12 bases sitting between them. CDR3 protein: CASTFGLMNTEAFF. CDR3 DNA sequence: TGTGCCAGCACCTTCGGGCTAATGAACACTGAAGCTTTCTTT.

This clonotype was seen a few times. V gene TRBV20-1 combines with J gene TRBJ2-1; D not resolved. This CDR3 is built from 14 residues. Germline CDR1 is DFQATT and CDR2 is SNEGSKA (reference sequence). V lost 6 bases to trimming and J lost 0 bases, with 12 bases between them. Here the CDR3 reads CSAARRASYNEQFF. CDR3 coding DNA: TGCAGTGCCGCGAGGAGAGCCTCCTACAATGAGCAGTTCTTC.

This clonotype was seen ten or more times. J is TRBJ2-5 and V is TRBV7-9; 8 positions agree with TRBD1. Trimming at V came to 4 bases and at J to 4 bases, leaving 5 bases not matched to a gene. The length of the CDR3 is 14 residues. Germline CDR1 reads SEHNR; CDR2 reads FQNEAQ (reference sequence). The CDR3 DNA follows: TGTGCCAGCAGCTCGTATACAGGGGGAGAGACCCAGTACTTC. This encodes CASSSYTGGETQYF.

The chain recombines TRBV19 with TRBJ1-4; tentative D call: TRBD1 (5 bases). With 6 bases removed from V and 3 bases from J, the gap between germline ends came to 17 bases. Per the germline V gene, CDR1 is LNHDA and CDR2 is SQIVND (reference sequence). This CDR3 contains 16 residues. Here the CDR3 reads CASSPLIQGPNEKLFF. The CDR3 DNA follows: TGTGCCAGTAGCCCACTCATCCAGGGCCCTAATGAAAAACTGTTTTTT. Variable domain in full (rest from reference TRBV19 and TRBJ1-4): DGGITQSPKYLFRKEGQNVTLSCEQNLNHDAMYWYRQDPGQGLRLIYYSQIVNDFQKGDIAEGYSVSREKKESFPLTVTSAQKNPTAFYLCASSPLIQGPNEKLFFGSGTQLSVL.

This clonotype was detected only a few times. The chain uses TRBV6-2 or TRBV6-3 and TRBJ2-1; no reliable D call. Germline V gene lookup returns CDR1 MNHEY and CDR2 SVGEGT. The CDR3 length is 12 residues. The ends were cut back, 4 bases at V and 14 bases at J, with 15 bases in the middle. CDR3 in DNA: TGTGCCAGCAGTTTCGACCGCAGAAGCGAGTTCTTC. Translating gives CASSFDRRSEFF.

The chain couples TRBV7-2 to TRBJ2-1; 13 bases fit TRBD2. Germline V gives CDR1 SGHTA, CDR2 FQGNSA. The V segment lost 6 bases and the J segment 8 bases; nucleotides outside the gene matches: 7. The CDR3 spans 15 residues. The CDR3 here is CASSLRTSGSYEQFF. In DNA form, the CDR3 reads TGTGCCAGCAGTCTGAGGACTAGCGGGAGTTATGAGCAGTTCTTC.

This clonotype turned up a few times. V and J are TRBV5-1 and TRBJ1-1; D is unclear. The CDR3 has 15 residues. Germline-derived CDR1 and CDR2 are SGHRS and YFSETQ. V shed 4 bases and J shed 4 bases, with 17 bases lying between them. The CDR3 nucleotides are TGCGCCAGCAGCCGGGAGGGATCGTGGGGCACTGAAGCTTTCTTT. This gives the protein CASSREGSWGTEAFF.

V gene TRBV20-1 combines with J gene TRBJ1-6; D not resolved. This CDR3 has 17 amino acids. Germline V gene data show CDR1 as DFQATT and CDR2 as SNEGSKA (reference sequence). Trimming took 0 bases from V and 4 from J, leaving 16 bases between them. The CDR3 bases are TGCAGTGCTAGAGATGAGGAGGTTCCCGTATATAATTCACCCCTCCACTTT. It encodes CSARDEEVPVYNSPLHF.